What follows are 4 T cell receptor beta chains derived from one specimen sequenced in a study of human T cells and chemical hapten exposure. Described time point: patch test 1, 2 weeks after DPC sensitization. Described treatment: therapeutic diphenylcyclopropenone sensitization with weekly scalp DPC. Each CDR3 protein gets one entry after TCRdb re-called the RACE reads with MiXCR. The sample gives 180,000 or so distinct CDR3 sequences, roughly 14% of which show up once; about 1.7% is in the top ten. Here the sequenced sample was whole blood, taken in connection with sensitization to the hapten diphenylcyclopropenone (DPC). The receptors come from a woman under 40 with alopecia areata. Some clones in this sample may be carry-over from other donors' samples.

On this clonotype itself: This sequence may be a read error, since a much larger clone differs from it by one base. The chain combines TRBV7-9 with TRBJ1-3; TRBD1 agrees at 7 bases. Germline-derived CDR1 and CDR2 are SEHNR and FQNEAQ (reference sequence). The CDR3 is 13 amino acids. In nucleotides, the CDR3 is TGTGCCAGCAGGACAGGGCCCGGAAGCACCATATATTTT. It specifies CASRTGPGSTIYF.

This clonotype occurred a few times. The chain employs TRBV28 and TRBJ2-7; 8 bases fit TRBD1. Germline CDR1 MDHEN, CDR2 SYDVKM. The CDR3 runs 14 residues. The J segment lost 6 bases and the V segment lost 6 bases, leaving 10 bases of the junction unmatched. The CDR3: CASSPVDRESEQYF. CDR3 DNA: TGTGCCAGCAGCCCCGTGGACAGGGAGTCCGAGCAGTACTTC.

CDR3 DNA sequence: TGTGCCAGCAGCCTGGCAATCGACTATGGCTACACCTTC. The encoded protein is CASSLAIDYGYTF. The gene calls are TRBV28 and TRBJ1-2; unclear D gene. Deletions cut 6 bases from V and 3 bases from J, with 11 bases between. In germline, CDR1 is MDHEN, CDR2 SYDVKM. The length of the CDR3 is 13 residues.

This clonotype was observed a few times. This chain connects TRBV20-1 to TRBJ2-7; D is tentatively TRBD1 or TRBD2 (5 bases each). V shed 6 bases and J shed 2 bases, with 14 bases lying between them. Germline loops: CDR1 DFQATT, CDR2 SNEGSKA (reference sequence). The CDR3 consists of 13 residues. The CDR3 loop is CSAERGGTYEQYF. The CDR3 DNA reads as TGCAGTGCCGAACGTGGGGGAACCTACGAGCAGTACTTC.